Below, 27 T cell receptor beta chains from the same sample are listed, as sequenced in a study of blood T cells in healthy people across ages. Through a sample-barcoded 5' primer and a J-beta primer mix, a second PCR was run for roughly 7 to 12 cycles. TCRdb used MiXCR to reprocess the 5' RACE reads, holding one entry per CDR3 protein. The sample has hundreds of thousands of distinct CDR3 sequences; over 45% are singletons. The sequenced material came from blood. These TCRs come from a woman in her sixties or seventies in good health.

A few counts support this clonotype. This CDR3 reads CASTPGRAPSYEQYF. As DNA, the CDR3 is TGTGCCAGCACCCCGGGACGAGCGCCCTCCTACGAGCAGTACTTC. V is TRBV3-1 and J is TRBJ2-7; the D gene could be TRBD1 or TRBD2 (5 bases each). The CDR3 covers 15 residues. Germline V gene lookup returns CDR1 LGHDT and CDR2 YNNKEL (reference sequence). V lost 7 bases and J 0 bases, leaving 16 bases between the germline ends.

V usage is TRBV6-2 or TRBV6-3 and J usage is TRBJ2-7, with 12 positions matching TRBD2. CDR1 and CDR2 from the germline V gene are MNHEY and SVGEGT. CDR3 length equals 15 residues. With V trimmed by 2 bases and J by 3 bases, 2 bases remained unmatched. The CDR3 reads CASSYGLAGYYEQYF. CDR3 nucleotides: TGTGCCAGCAGTTACGGACTAGCGGGATACTACGAGCAGTACTTC.

Worth noting for this clonotype: The junction departs from the called germline gene at one end, perhaps through a read error. The chain is built from TRBV10-3 and TRBJ2-3, with D uncertain. CDR1 is ENHRY, CDR2 SYGVKD, per germline. This CDR3 is 12 amino acids long. CDR3 sequence (DNA): TGTGCCATCAGCAGCAACACAGAGACGCAGTATTTT. Protein product: CAISSNTETQYF.

This clonotype occurred many times. The J gene is TRBJ2-3, the V gene TRBV4-3, with D hard to call. Per the germline V gene, CDR1 is LGHNA and CDR2 is YSLEER. Trimming stripped 4 bases from V and 4 bases from J, with 9 bases between. CDR3 length equals 13 residues. The CDR3 here is CASSPTQPDTQYF. CDR3 coding DNA: TGCGCCAGCAGCCCCACACAGCCAGATACGCAGTATTTT.

The chain employs TRBV18 and TRBJ2-7; 8 nucleotides align to TRBD1. The V and J ends lost 3 bases and 4 bases, in that order; junction bases with no gene match: 8. Germline-derived CDR1 and CDR2 are KGHSH and LQKENI. This CDR3 is 15 amino acids long. CDR3 loop: CASSPLTGEEYEQYF. CDR3 nucleotides: TGTGCCAGCTCACCTTTGACAGGGGAAGAGTACGAGCAGTACTTC. The whole variable domain, remainder taken from reference TRBV18 and TRBJ2-7, is NAGVMQNPRHLVRRRGQEARLRCSPMKGHSHVYWYRQLPEEGLKFMVYLQKENIIDESGMPKERFSAEFPKEGPSILRIQQVVRGDSAAYFCASSPLTGEEYEQYFGPGTRLTVT.

V is TRBV2 and J is TRBJ2-5; TRBD2 matches 10 bases. The CDR3 has 16 amino acids. The V gene's germline CDR1 is SNHLY and CDR2 FYNNEI. Trimming at V came to 6 bases and at J to 7 bases, leaving 14 bases not matched to a gene. The DNA of the CDR3 is TGTGCCAGCAGGAGACTAGCGGGCCCCGGGGATCGGACCCAGTACTTC. Amino acid sequence: CASRRLAGPGDRTQYF.

A note on this clonotype: The junction shows a germline mismatch at one end, possibly a read error. The chain uses TRBV28 and TRBJ1-6; D not certain. There are 15 residues in the CDR3. CDR1 is MDHEN and CDR2 is SYDVKM in the germline V gene. Here the CDR3 DNA reads TGTGCCAGCAGTTTACCGAGTCTGGGTAATTCATCCCTCCACTTT. This sequence encodes CASSLPSLGNSSLHF.

The chain recombines TRBV20-1 with TRBJ2-3; D may be TRBD2 (6 bases). The CDR3 loop spans 15 amino acids. CDR1 and CDR2 (germline): DFQATT, SNEGSKA (reference sequence). The V gene lost 1 base and the J gene lost 10 bases, with 21 bases spanning the gap. CDR3 protein: CSARVPRGGAWAQYF. The CDR3 nucleotides read TGCAGTGCTAGAGTTCCTAGGGGCGGGGCGTGGGCGCAGTATTTT.

This clonotype showed up just a few times. The chain couples TRBV21-1 to TRBJ2-7; the table calls TRBD2, which could not be checked here. TRBV21-1 is assigned pseudogene status. CDR3 size: 17 residues. The CDR3 loop reads CASSKGLRLAGSYEQYF. As DNA, the CDR3 is TGTGCCAGCAGCAAAGGGCTTAGGCTAGCGGGCTCCTACGAGCAGTACTTC.

This clonotype was detected a few times. The chain uses TRBV12-3 or TRBV12-4 and TRBJ2-5, with D tentatively TRBD1 (6 bases). V was cut by 3 bases and J by 0 bases, with 17 bases left in between. The CDR3 runs 17 residues. CDR3 in DNA: TGTGCCAGCAGTTTTCTGGACAGCCTTACTAACCAAGAGACCCAGTACTTC. Translating it yields CASSFLDSLTNQETQYF.

This chain joins TRBV12-3 or TRBV12-4 and TRBJ2-1; TRBD2 aligns across 15 bases. The CDR3 loop spans 15 amino acids. V lost 5 bases, J lost 9 bases, and 5 bases stayed unmatched. CDR3 DNA: TGTGCCAGCAGTGGTGGACTAGCGGGAGGGCCTGAGCAGTTCTTC. Translated, it gives CASSGGLAGGPEQFF.

The V call is TRBV5-1, the J call TRBJ2-1; 14 bases fit TRBD2. In germline, CDR1 is SGHRS, CDR2 YFSETQ. The V and J ends lost 4 bases and 8 bases, in that order; junction bases with no gene match: 8. This CDR3 has 16 amino acids. As DNA, the CDR3 is TGCGCCAGCAGCCCTGGGACTAGCGGGAGCATTTATGAGCAGTTCTTC. It specifies CASSPGTSGSIYEQFF.

This clonotype was detected a few times. This chain links TRBV2 with TRBJ1-1; possible D gene TRBD1, 6 bases. V was cut by 10 bases and J by 1 base, with 7 bases left in between. Germline loops: CDR1 SNHLY, CDR2 FYNNEI. The CDR3 runs 11 residues. CDR3 coding DNA: TGTGCCAAACAGGGGAACACTGAAGCTTTCTTT. Translating gives CAKQGNTEAFF.

This clonotype showed up just a few times. The chain has TRBV7-2 and TRBJ1-4; unclear D gene. V dropped 4 bases and J dropped 8 bases, with 11 bases sitting between them. The CDR3 runs to 13 residues. Germline-derived CDR1 and CDR2 are SGHTA and FQGNSA. The CDR3 bases are TGTGCCAGCAGCTCCTTATACGGGGAAAAACTGTTTTTT. Translated: CASSSLYGEKLFF. The full variable domain, completed using reference TRBV7-2 and TRBJ1-4, is GAGVSQSPSNKVTEKGKDVELRCDPISGHTALYWYRQSLGQGLEFLIYFQGNSAPDKSGLPSDRFSAERTGGSVSTLTIQRTQQEDSAVYLCASSSLYGEKLFFGSGTQLSVL.

As to this clonotype: One end of the junction fails to match germline, which may point to a read error. This chain connects TRBV10-3 to TRBJ2-5, with 10 bases fitting TRBD2. Germline V CDR1 and CDR2: ENHRY, SYGVKD. The length of the CDR3 is 14 residues. The CDR3 DNA is TGTGCCTTCAGTGAAACTAGCGGGGAAGAGACCCAGTACTTC. Translated, it gives CAFSETSGEETQYF.

The rearrangement joins TRBV7-2 to TRBJ1-2; perhaps TRBD1 as D (6 bases). V lost 5 bases and J lost 3, with 13 bases in between. CDR3 length: 14 amino acids. Germline CDR1 and CDR2: SGHTA and FQGNSA. The CDR3 protein is CASSPQDSDYGYTF. Here the CDR3 DNA reads TGTGCCAGCAGCCCCCAGGACAGCGACTATGGCTACACCTTC.

This clonotype occurred a few times. The V and J genes are TRBV7-6 and TRBJ1-2; TRBD1 aligns across 7 bases. V shed 3 bases and J 3 bases; nucleotides not matched to a gene: 10. The germline gives CDR1 SGHVS, CDR2 FNYEAQ. The CDR3 totals 16 residues. This CDR3 reads CASSFLGNRGDYGYTF. DNA of the CDR3: TGTGCCAGCAGCTTTCTAGGAAACAGGGGTGACTATGGCTACACCTTC.

The CDR3, as DNA: TGCGCCAGCAGCTTGTTAGACTCCGGGACAGGGAGGAGGGAGACCCAGTACTTC. Amino acids: CASSLLDSGTGRRETQYF. The V and J genes are TRBV5-1 and TRBJ2-5; 9 nucleotides align to TRBD1. Germline lookup yields CDR1 SGHRS and CDR2 YFSETQ. This CDR3 has 18 residues. V dropped 1 base and J dropped 5; count of bases not matched to a gene: 15.

Turning to this clonotype: An end of the junction does not agree with germline; a read error may underlie this. V is TRBV14 and J is TRBJ2-1, with D possibly TRBD2 on 5 matching bases. CDR1 and CDR2 from the germline V gene are SGHDN and FVKESK. The CDR3 runs 14 residues. CDR3 sequence: CAGSRGDGYNEQFF. The CDR3 DNA reads TGTGCCGGCAGCCGGGGAGATGGGTACAATGAGCAGTTCTTC.

This clonotype showed up just a few times. The chain couples TRBV5-1 to TRBJ2-7, with D perhaps matching TRBD2 (5 bases). Germline loops: CDR1 SGHRS, CDR2 YFSETQ. CDR3 size: 16 residues. Between the trimmed V and J ends, which lost 1 base and 4 bases, there was a span of 18 bases. The DNA for the CDR3 is TGCGCCAGCAGCTTGTGGGGAGACGTAACAGCGTACGAGCAGTACTTC. Amino acid sequence: CASSLWGDVTAYEQYF.

V usage is TRBV7-2 and J usage is TRBJ2-7, with a possible D match to TRBD1 (6 bases). Deletions cut 6 bases from V and 5 bases from J, with 11 bases between. The germline V gene encodes CDR1 SGHTA and CDR2 FQGNSA. The CDR3 sequence is 12 residues long. CDR3 region: CASRPQGHEQYF. The DNA for the CDR3 is TGTGCCAGCAGACCACAGGGTCACGAGCAGTACTTC.

V gene TRBV7-8 combines with J gene TRBJ2-7; perhaps TRBD2 as D (6 bases). The CDR3 runs to 14 residues. The germline V gene has CDR1 SGHVS and CDR2 FQNEAQ. V was clipped by 2 bases and J by 1 base, with 9 bases between them. CDR3 sequence (DNA): TGTGCCAGCAGCTTAAATGCGGGGTCCTACGAGCAGTACTTC. Encoded protein: CASSLNAGSYEQYF.

J is TRBJ1-2 and V is TRBV27; D is perhaps TRBD1 (6 bases). The V end was cut by 0 bases, the J end by 2 bases, with 13 bases between. CDR1 and CDR2 (germline): MNHEY, SMNVEV (reference sequence). The CDR3 length is 16 residues. Here the CDR3 reads CASSLSRRGANYGYTF. CDR3 DNA: TGTGCCAGCAGTTTATCGCGGAGGGGGGCGAACTATGGCTACACCTTC.

The CDR3 DNA sequence: TGTGCCAGCAGGAGATGGGACAGCTACGAGCAGTACTTC. The encoded protein is CASRRWDSYEQYF. The chain couples TRBV7-9 to TRBJ2-7; TRBD1 matches at 7 bases. V lost 6 bases, J lost 3 bases, and 5 bases stayed unmatched. The CDR3 contains 13 residues. The germline V gene has CDR1 SEHNR and CDR2 FQNEAQ (reference sequence).

The chain employs TRBV25-1 and TRBJ2-4, with 7 nucleotides matching TRBD1. The J call is in doubt because the DNA end fits TRBJ2-7 better. This CDR3 is built from 16 residues. The germline CDR1 and CDR2 sequences are MGHDK and SYGVNS. The CDR3 nucleotides read TGTGCCAGCAGTGAGAGCACCGGGACAGTGTTCTCCGAGCAGTACTTC. Amino acids: CASSESTGTVFSEQYF.

The chain is built from TRBV20-1 and TRBJ2-3; D uncertain. Per germline, CDR1 DFQATT and CDR2 SNEGSKA (reference sequence). The CDR3 contains 11 residues. The CDR3 loop is CGGRAADTQYF. The CDR3 DNA sequence: TGCGGTGGACGGGCGGCAGATACGCAGTATTTT.

This clonotype appeared a few times. This chain links TRBV6-2 or TRBV6-3 with TRBJ1-4; no firm D call. Germline CDR1 and CDR2: MNHEY and SVGEGT. Trimming shortened V by 6 bases and J by 0 bases, and 11 bases separated the two germline ends. The CDR3 runs 15 residues. CDR3 in DNA: TGTGCCAGCAGCGCGATAGGTGCAACTAATGAAAAACTGTTTTTT. Amino acid sequence: CASSAIGATNEKLFF.